Shown below are 22 T cell receptor beta chains from a single sample sequenced in a study of shared clonotypes between healthy human individuals. TCRdb's table, derived via immunoSEQ multiplex PCR, lists solely in-frame clones and lacks some. The data show 640,000 or so clones, approximately 79% seen once. The sequenced sample consisted of memory CD4+ T cells sorted from blood. Described subset: CD45RA-negative fraction. The receptors come from a woman aged 25 to 39 in good health.

The V and J genes are TRBV11-2 and TRBJ1-2, with D maybe TRBD1 (5 bases). The CDR3 has 12 residues. Germline assignment: CDR1 SGHAT and CDR2 FQNNGV. The V end lost 6 bases, the J end lost 8 bases, and 13 bases lay between the germline ends. The CDR3 nucleotides read TGTGCCAGCAGGGGACGTTTCCACGGCTACACCTTC. Protein sequence: CASRGRFHGYTF.

This clone was seen once. The chain links TRBV18 to TRBJ2-7, with D perhaps matching TRBD2 (6 bases). The CDR3 is made up of 15 amino acids. The V gene lost 1 base and the J gene lost 0 bases, with 10 bases spanning the gap. Germline V gene sequence: CDR1 KGHSH, CDR2 LQKENI. CDR3 protein: CASSPRDGGSYEQYF. The CDR3 bases are TGTGCCAGCTCACCACGAGACGGGGGCTCCTACGAGCAGTACTTC.

The rearrangement links TRBV14 to TRBJ2-5, with 7 bases identical to TRBD1. The V gene's germline CDR1 is SGHDN and CDR2 FVKESK. The CDR3 consists of 15 residues. V trimming: 2 bases; J trimming: 1 base; junction bases outside the gene matches: 4. CDR3 coding DNA: TGTGCCAGCAGCCAATTAGGGGGCCCCCAAGAGACCCAGTACTTC. It is translated as CASSQLGGPQETQYF. Based on the CDR3 plus reference TRBV14 and TRBJ2-5, the full variable domain is EAGVTQFPSHSVIEKGQTVTLRCDPISGHDNLYWYRRVMGKEIKFLLHFVKESKQDESGMPNNRFLAERTGGTYSTLKVQPAELEDSGVYFCASSQLGGPQETQYFGPGTRLLVL.

This clone occurred once. The chain uses TRBV29-1 and TRBJ2-7, with 8 bases identical to TRBD2. In germline, CDR1 is SQVTM, CDR2 ANQGSEA. The CDR3 totals 14 residues. The junction had 12 bases not matched to a gene; V was cut back by 6 bases and J by 5 bases. Written as DNA, the CDR3 is TGCAGCGTGTTACCAAGCGGGAGTGCGGACGAGCAGTACTTC. It encodes CSVLPSGSADEQYF.

The chain uses TRBV28 and TRBJ1-5; D might be TRBD1 (6 bases). Trimming cost V 6 bases and J 3 bases, with 15 bases left between them. The germline V gene encodes CDR1 MDHEN and CDR2 SYDVKM. The CDR3 runs to 15 residues. The CDR3 spells CASSGAGHTNQPQHF. The CDR3 coding sequence is TGTGCCAGCAGCGGTGCGGGACACACCAATCAGCCCCAGCATTTT.

The J gene is TRBJ2-1, the V gene TRBV29-1, with a possible D match to TRBD1 (5 bases). Germline-derived CDR1 and CDR2 are SQVTM and ANQGSEA. This CDR3 is 15 amino acids long. The V end lost 3 bases, the J end lost 4 bases, and 16 bases lay between the germline ends. CDR3 bases: TGCAGCGTTGACGACAGCCAACACCCTTACAATGAGCAGTTCTTC. Translated, it gives CSVDDSQHPYNEQFF.

This clone was seen more than once but under ten times. The chain links TRBV5-1 to TRBJ2-1, with TRBD1 matching 7 bases. Trimming cost V 4 bases and J 7 bases; bases outside gene matches: 11. The length of the CDR3 is 15 residues. Germline CDR1 reads SGHRS; CDR2 reads YFSETQ. The CDR3 region is CASSTRQGEGNEQFF. The DNA of the CDR3 is TGCGCCAGCAGCACGCGACAGGGTGAAGGGAATGAGCAGTTCTTC.

This sequence joins TRBV18 and TRBJ2-1, with TRBD2 identical over 7 bases. Germline V gene lookup returns CDR1 KGHSH and CDR2 LQKENI. CDR3 length: 16 amino acids. V shed 3 bases and J 2 bases; nucleotides not matched to a gene: 7. The DNA for the CDR3 is TGTGCCAGCTCACCCCGTGGGGGGGTAGCCTACAATGAGCAGTTCTTC. Its translation is CASSPRGGVAYNEQFF.

This chain connects TRBV30 to TRBJ2-1; 7 bases fit TRBD2. From germline, CDR1 is GTSNPN and CDR2 SVGIG (reference sequence). J gave up 9 bases and V 4 bases, and 12 bases lay outside the gene matches. The CDR3 loop spans 14 amino acids. The CDR3 DNA is TGTGCCTGGATGGGAGGGAGGGCCTCGGCTGAGCAGTTCTTC. Amino acid sequence: CAWMGGRASAEQFF.

The V call is TRBV7-2, the J call TRBJ2-7; 10 positions agree with TRBD2. The CDR3 consists of 16 residues. The germline V gene has CDR1 SGHTA and CDR2 FQGNSA. The J segment lost 6 bases and the V segment lost 2 bases, leaving 10 bases of the junction unmatched. CDR3 nucleotides: TGTGCCAGCAGCTTAAGGGGGGGGCTAGCGGGAGTCGAGCAGTACTTC. Its protein is CASSLRGGLAGVEQYF.

This clone has only a few counts. The chain combines TRBV6-1 with TRBJ2-7; 8 positions agree with TRBD2. The CDR3 consists of 14 residues. Per germline, CDR1 MNHNS and CDR2 SASEGT. With V trimmed by 5 bases and J by 4 bases, 7 bases remained unmatched. The CDR3 DNA follows: TGTGCCAGCAGTCCGGGACTAGGGGCTTACGAGCAGTACTTC. Its protein is CASSPGLGAYEQYF.

The rearrangement uses TRBV5-1 and TRBJ2-7, with D tentatively TRBD2 (5 bases). This CDR3 spans 14 amino acids. V lost 3 bases, J lost 4 bases, and 14 bases lay in between. Germline values: CDR1 SGHRS, CDR2 YFSETQ. CDR3 DNA sequence: TGCGCCAGCAGCTCAGGACTCTTTGCGTACGAGCAGTACTTC. Encoded protein: CASSSGLFAYEQYF. Combining the CDR3 with reference TRBV5-1 and TRBJ2-7 gives the whole variable domain KAGVTQTPRYLIKTRGQQVTLSCSPISGHRSVSWYQQTPGQGLQFLFEYFSETQRNKGNFPGRFSGRQFSNSRSEMNVSTLELGDSALYLCASSSGLFAYEQYFGPGTRLTVT.

The V call is TRBV28, the J call TRBJ2-1; 9 nucleotides agree with TRBD2. Germline assignment: CDR1 MDHEN and CDR2 SYDVKM. The CDR3 extends over 17 amino acids. V lost 5 bases and J lost 4; bases outside the gene matches: 12. CDR3 bases: TGTGCCAGCAGTCTTCCGGGACTAGCTTCCCCGTACAATGAGCAGTTCTTC. Translated: CASSLPGLASPYNEQFF.

This sequence joins TRBV10-2 and TRBJ2-5; the match to TRBD2 covers 10 bases. The J call may be wrong; the DNA end is better matched by TRBJ2-7. The CDR3 is 14 amino acids. Germline assignment: CDR1 WSHSY and CDR2 SAAADI. CDR3 loop: CASRPLAGSYEQYF. The CDR3 nucleotides read TGCGCCAGCAGGCCACTAGCGGGGTCCTACGAGCAGTACTTC.

The genes are TRBV5-1 and TRBJ1-1; D gene ambiguous. The CDR3 loop spans 13 amino acids. The ends were cut back, 4 bases at V and 3 bases at J, with 10 bases in the middle. From germline, CDR1 is SGHRS and CDR2 YFSETQ. The CDR3, as DNA: TGCGCCAGCAGCCCGGTAGTGGACACTGAAGCTTTCTTT. It codes for CASSPVVDTEAFF. The complete variable domain, with remaining parts taken from reference TRBV5-1 and TRBJ1-1, reads KAGVTQTPRYLIKTRGQQVTLSCSPISGHRSVSWYQQTPGQGLQFLFEYFSETQRNKGNFPGRFSGRQFSNSRSEMNVSTLELGDSALYLCASSPVVDTEAFFGQGTRLTVV.

This clone was recorded at least ten times. J is TRBJ2-2 and V is TRBV7-8, with TRBD2 matching over 7 bases. CDR3 length equals 18 residues. Germline CDR1 SGHVS, CDR2 FQNEAQ. V shed 5 bases and J 3 bases; nucleotides not matched to a gene: 15. CDR3 in amino acids: CASSPLSWRETYTGELFF. The CDR3 nucleotides read TGTGCCAGCAGCCCACTTTCGTGGCGGGAGACTTACACCGGGGAGCTGTTTTTT.

The CDR3 DNA reads as TGCGCCAGCAGCTTGCCCGGGGGTGAAGCTTTCTTT. Its protein product is CASSLPGGEAFF. V is TRBV5-1 and J is TRBJ1-1, with a weak D call TRBD1 (5 bases). Germline CDR1 SGHRS, CDR2 YFSETQ. The CDR3 consists of 12 residues. Trimming stripped 1 base from V and 7 bases from J, with 8 bases between.

The J gene is TRBJ1-4, the V gene TRBV27; tentative D call: TRBD1 (5 bases). In germline, CDR1 is MNHEY, CDR2 SMNVEV (reference sequence). Trimming left V 5 bases short and J 8 bases short, with 24 bases between. The CDR3 contains 17 residues. CDR3 DNA sequence: TGTGCCAGCAGTCACACCCGAACACTCGTGGGACCGGAAAAACTGTTTTTT. Amino acids: CASSHTRTLVGPEKLFF.

The chain joins TRBV30 to TRBJ1-1; D is uncertain. Germline assignment: CDR1 GTSNPN and CDR2 SVGIG (reference sequence). Trimming left V 2 bases short and J 0 bases short, with 7 bases between. This CDR3 has 13 residues. The CDR3 loop is CAWSNSVNTEAFF. In DNA, the CDR3 is TGTGCCTGGAGTAATTCGGTGAACACTGAAGCTTTCTTT.

The table lists this clone with a count of one. The genes are TRBV18 and TRBJ2-1, with TRBD2 matching over 9 bases. The V and J ends lost 3 bases and 4 bases, in that order; junction bases with no gene match: 7. The CDR3 contains 16 residues. Germline V gives CDR1 KGHSH, CDR2 LQKENI. CDR3 sequence (DNA): TGTGCCAGCTCACCCTTCGTAGCGGGAGATTACAATGAGCAGTTCTTC. Its protein product is CASSPFVAGDYNEQFF. Looking up the rest from reference TRBV18 and TRBJ2-1 gives the full variable domain: NAGVMQNPRHLVRRRGQEARLRCSPMKGHSHVYWYRQLPEEGLKFMVYLQKENIIDESGMPKERFSAEFPKEGPSILRIQQVVRGDSAAYFCASSPFVAGDYNEQFFGPGTRLTVL.

The J gene is TRBJ2-1, the V gene TRBV6-4; 12 bases agree with TRBD2. CDR3 size: 15 residues. Looked up from germline, CDR1 is MRHNA and CDR2 is SNTAGT. Germline trimming cut 6 bases from V and 3 bases from J; bases unmatched to any gene: 3. CDR3 amino acids: CASSRTSGDYNEQFF. The CDR3 coding sequence is TGTGCCAGCAGCCGGACTAGCGGGGACTACAATGAGCAGTTCTTC.

This clone showed up just once. The J gene is TRBJ2-2, the V gene TRBV5-1; TRBD2 matches 10 bases. CDR1 is SGHRS, CDR2 YFSETQ, per germline. The V gene end was trimmed by 4 bases and the J gene end by 5 bases; junction bases not matched to a gene: 8. The CDR3 contains 16 residues. CDR3 loop: CASSVQALAGTGELFF. The CDR3 region has the DNA TGCGCCAGCAGCGTTCAGGCACTAGCGGGAACCGGGGAGCTGTTTTTT.